A single sample gave rise to the 8 T cell receptor beta chains below, sequenced in a study of blood T cell repertoires in COVID-19. Method: immunoSEQ multiplex PCR; TCRdb's copy keeps in-frame clones and lacks some. This table has roughly 150,000 clones, more than 70% appearing once. The sequenced sample was peripheral blood. These receptors came from a man aged 45-65 years who had recovered from COVID-19.

The CDR3 bases are TGCGCCAGCAGTCAATCGGGGACAGGGTACCCTGGAAACACCATATATTTT. Its translation is CASSQSGTGYPGNTIYF. The genes are TRBV23-1 and TRBJ1-3; 9 nucleotides match TRBD1. TRBV23-1 is identified as an open reading frame with a role that is uncertain. This CDR3 comprises 17 residues. J was trimmed by 2 bases and V by 0 bases; bases with no gene match: 5.

This chain joins TRBV6-2 or TRBV6-3 and TRBJ2-7; D is ambiguous. The CDR3 totals 15 residues. Trimming left V 0 bases short and J 7 bases short, with 16 bases between. CDR1 is MNHEY and CDR2 is SVGEGT in the germline V gene. CDR3 in amino acids: CASSYSGRNSKEQYF. The CDR3 region has the DNA TGTGCCAGCAGTTACTCGGGCAGAAACTCTAAAGAGCAGTACTTC.

The chain uses TRBV2 and TRBJ2-1; 9 bases align to TRBD2. V lost 6 bases to trimming and J lost 6 bases; unmatched junction nucleotides: 9. Germline assignment: CDR1 SNHLY and CDR2 FYNNEI. The CDR3 covers 15 residues. CDR3: CASSATSGPGNEQFF. In DNA form, the CDR3 reads TGTGCCAGCAGCGCGACTAGCGGCCCCGGCAATGAGCAGTTCTTC.

The rearrangement uses TRBV2 and TRBJ2-7; the D is unclear. The length of the CDR3 is 14 residues. Germline CDR1 and CDR2: SNHLY and FYNNEI. The V gene lost 3 bases and the J gene lost 3 bases, with 12 bases spanning the gap. The DNA for the CDR3 is TGTGCCAGCAGTGAGGGCCTGGTCGGCTACGAGCAGTACTTC. The encoded protein is CASSEGLVGYEQYF.

V and J are TRBV3-1 (or the pseudogene TRBV3-2) and TRBJ1-3, with 11 bases that match TRBD1. CDR3 length equals 16 residues. Germline trimming cut 4 bases from V and 2 bases from J; bases unmatched to any gene: 4. Germline values: CDR1 LGHDT, CDR2 YNNKEL (reference sequence). In nucleotides, the CDR3 is TGTGCCAGCAGCCTGACGGACAGGGGGCCTGGAAACACCATATATTTT. The encoded protein is CASSLTDRGPGNTIYF.

The rearrangement joins TRBV7-6 to TRBJ1-3, with D tentatively TRBD1 (5 bases). The CDR3 length is 17 residues. V lost 0 bases and J lost 2, with 14 bases in between. Germline CDR1 and CDR2: SGHVS and FNYEAQ. CDR3 residues: CASSLAGAGLTGNTIYF. The CDR3 DNA follows: TGTGCCAGCAGCTTAGCAGGGGCAGGATTGACTGGAAACACCATATATTTT. Full variable domain (missing parts from reference TRBV7-6 and TRBJ1-3): GAGVSQSPRYKVTKRGQDVALRCDPISGHVSLYWYRQALGQGPEFLTYFNYEAQQDKSGLPNDRFSAERPEGSISTLTIQRTEQRDSAMYRCASSLAGAGLTGNTIYFGEGSWLTVV.

The genes are TRBV6-2 or TRBV6-3 and TRBJ1-5; D may be TRBD1 (6 bases). Trimming stripped 5 bases from V and 4 bases from J, with 12 bases between. The CDR3 has 14 residues. Germline assignment: CDR1 MNHEY and CDR2 SVGEGT. The CDR3 is CASSADRRNQPQHF. CDR3 sequence (DNA): TGTGCCAGCAGTGCCGACAGGCGTAATCAGCCCCAGCATTTT.

The V gene is TRBV19, the J gene TRBJ2-6; 10 positions match TRBD1. Germline CDR1 is LNHDA and CDR2 is SQIVND (reference sequence). The CDR3 has 16 amino acids. V was clipped by 6 bases and J by 0 bases; unmatched bases: 2. The CDR3 DNA is TGTGCCAGTAGCCGGGACAGGGGCTCTGGGGCCAACGTCCTGACTTTC. Encoded protein: CASSRDRGSGANVLTF.